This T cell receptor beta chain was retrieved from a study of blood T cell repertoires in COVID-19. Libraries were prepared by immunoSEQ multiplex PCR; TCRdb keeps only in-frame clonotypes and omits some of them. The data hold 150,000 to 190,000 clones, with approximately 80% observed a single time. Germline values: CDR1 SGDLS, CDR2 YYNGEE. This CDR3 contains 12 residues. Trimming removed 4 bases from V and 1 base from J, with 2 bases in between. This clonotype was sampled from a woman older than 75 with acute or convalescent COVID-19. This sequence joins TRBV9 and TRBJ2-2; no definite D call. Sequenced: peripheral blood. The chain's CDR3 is CASSQNTGELFF. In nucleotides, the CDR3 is TGTGCCAGCAGCCAGAACACCGGGGAGCTGTTTTTT.